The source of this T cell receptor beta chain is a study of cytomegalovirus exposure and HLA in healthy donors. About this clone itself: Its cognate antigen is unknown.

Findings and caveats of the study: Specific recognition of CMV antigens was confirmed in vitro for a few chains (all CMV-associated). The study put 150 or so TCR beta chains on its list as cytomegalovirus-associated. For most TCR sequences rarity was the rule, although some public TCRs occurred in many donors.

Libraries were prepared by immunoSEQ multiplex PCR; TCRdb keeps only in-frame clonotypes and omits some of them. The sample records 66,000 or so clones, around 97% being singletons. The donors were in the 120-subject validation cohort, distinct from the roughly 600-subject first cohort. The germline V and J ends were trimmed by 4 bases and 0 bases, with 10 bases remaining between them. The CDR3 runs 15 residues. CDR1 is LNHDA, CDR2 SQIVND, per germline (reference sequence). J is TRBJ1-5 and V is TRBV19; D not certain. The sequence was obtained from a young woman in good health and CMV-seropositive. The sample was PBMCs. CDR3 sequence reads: CASSRGPDSNQPQHF. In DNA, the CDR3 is TGTGCCAGTAGTAGAGGGCCGGATAGCAATCAGCCCCAGCATTTT.